The 10 T cell receptor beta chains given below trace back to one sample, sequenced in a study of siplizumab effects on memory and regulatory T cells. The assay was immunoSEQ multiplex PCR, and TCRdb's table has in-frame clones only and misses some. The profile covers some 100,000 clones, with approximately 91% appearing a single time and more than 2.5% taken by the ten largest. Sequencing used CD4+ T cells sorted from blood. Receptors were obtained from a human donor in good health. Some clones in this sample may be carry-over from other donors' samples.

This clone was picked up a small number of times. The rearrangement links TRBV6-6 to TRBJ2-7; no firm D call. The length of the CDR3 is 13 residues. Per germline, CDR1 MNHNY and CDR2 SVGAGI (reference sequence). The V gene lost 5 bases and the J gene lost 4 bases, with 12 bases spanning the gap. The CDR3 nucleotides are TGTGCCAGCAGTCCGTTAGACCGGTACGAGCAGTACTTC. Translated, it gives CASSPLDRYEQYF.

The chain combines TRBV5-1 with TRBJ1-2; the D gene is possibly TRBD1 (5 bases). V gave up 0 bases and J gave up 4 bases, with 7 bases separating them. CDR1 is SGHRS, CDR2 YFSETQ, per germline. This CDR3 has 13 amino acids. CDR3 sequence (DNA): TGCGCCAGCAGCTTGGACGGGACCTATGGCTACACCTTC. Residues: CASSLDGTYGYTF.

The J gene is TRBJ1-2, the V gene TRBV28, with D perhaps matching TRBD1 (6 bases). Germline V lookup: CDR1 MDHEN, CDR2 SYDVKM. The germline V and J ends were trimmed by 7 bases and 5 bases, with 8 bases remaining between them. The CDR3 totals 11 residues. The CDR3 is CASTGVYGYTF. The CDR3 coding sequence is TGTGCCAGCACAGGGGTGTATGGCTACACCTTC.

Comment on this clone: Additional DNA sequences in this sample encode the identical CDR3. The chain couples TRBV5-1 to TRBJ1-3; no reliable D call. The CDR3 is 12 amino acids. V was clipped by 2 bases and J by 4 bases, with 4 bases between them. In germline, CDR1 is SGHRS, CDR2 YFSETQ. DNA of the CDR3: TGCGCCAGCAGCTTAGACGGAAACACCATATATTTT. Translated, it gives CASSLDGNTIYF.

The chain is built from TRBV7-2 and TRBJ1-2; D is unclear. The CDR3 has 13 residues. CDR1 and CDR2 from the germline V gene are SGHTA and FQGNSA. V gave up 4 bases and J gave up 5 bases, with 11 bases separating them. CDR3 amino acids: CASSSDSRYGYTF. As DNA, the CDR3 is TGTGCCAGCAGCTCGGACTCGAGATATGGCTACACCTTC. The full variable domain, its missing parts supplied by reference TRBV7-2 and TRBJ1-2, is GAGVSQSPSNKVTEKGKDVELRCDPISGHTALYWYRQSLGQGLEFLIYFQGNSAPDKSGLPSDRFSAERTGGSVSTLTIQRTQQEDSAVYLCASSSDSRYGYTFGSGTRLTVV.

The chain couples TRBV5-1 to TRBJ1-1; 7 positions match TRBD1. V shed 4 bases, J shed 3 bases, and the junction held 6 bases outside the gene matches. The CDR3 runs to 14 residues. Germline CDR1 is SGHRS and CDR2 is YFSETQ. As DNA, the CDR3 is TGCGCCAGCAGCATAAAGGGGGCAGACACTGAAGCTTTCTTT. Its translation is CASSIKGADTEAFF.

The chain combines TRBV2 with TRBJ2-3, with a tentative D call TRBD2 (5 bases). Per the germline V gene, CDR1 is SNHLY and CDR2 is FYNNEI. Trimming took 3 bases from V and 0 from J, leaving 19 bases between them. CDR3 length: 18 residues. The CDR3 protein is CASSDPPKGVASTDTQYF. Here the CDR3 DNA reads TGTGCCAGCAGTGACCCCCCAAAGGGAGTAGCTAGCACAGATACGCAGTATTTT.

Here the CDR3 DNA reads TGTGCCAGCAGTGGTTCCGGGACAGGAAACTATGGCTACACCTTC. This translates into CASSGSGTGNYGYTF. The chain combines TRBV6-1 with TRBJ1-2; 8 nucleotides line up with TRBD1. There are 15 residues in the CDR3. Germline V gene data show CDR1 as MNHNS and CDR2 as SASEGT. The junction had 6 bases not matched to a gene; V was cut back by 4 bases and J by 2 bases.

The chain recombines TRBV21-1 with TRBJ2-5; the table's D call, TRBD1, was not checked against the DNA. TRBV21-1 is designated a pseudogene. The CDR3 sequence is 17 residues long. This CDR3 reads CASSKGKRTGVGETQYF. The CDR3 DNA reads TGTGCCAGCAGCAAAGGGAAACGGACAGGGGTGGGAGAGACCCAGTACTTC.

This sequence joins TRBV5-1 and TRBJ2-2, with 7 bases matching TRBD1. Germline V gene lookup returns CDR1 SGHRS and CDR2 YFSETQ. V lost 4 bases to trimming and J lost 3 bases; unmatched junction nucleotides: 9. This CDR3 is 16 amino acids long. The CDR3 DNA reads as TGCGCCAGCAGCCCACCGACAGGGTTCGACACCGGGGAGCTGTTTTTT. Its translation: CASSPPTGFDTGELFF.